This TCR beta chain was identified in a study of blood T cell repertoires in COVID-19. Across the study: The United States, Italy and Spain provided the acute and convalescent COVID-19 samples. PBMCs, B-cell-depleted T cells, or T cells provided the cDNA or gDNA that made up the material.

As originally analysed: Estimation of nucleated cell counts relied on the amplification of reference gene primers. Some clones are missing from TCRdb's copy, which holds only in-frame ones; the method was immunoSEQ multiplex PCR. That table is the source of V, J and clone size, and D and trimming were worked out from the DNA. The sample includes some 250,000 clones, around 88% of them seen just once. This CDR3 is built from 15 residues. Trimming took 4 bases from V and 2 from J, leaving 15 bases between them. Germline CDR1 reads SGHTA; CDR2 reads FQGNSA. The chain is built from TRBV7-2 and TRBJ2-7, with a possible D match to TRBD1 (6 bases). Sequenced material: peripheral blood. This sequence originates from a woman aged 25 to 39 who had recovered from COVID-19. The CDR3 DNA sequence: TGTGCCAGCAGCTCCAGGACAGTAAATGCCTACGAGCAGTACTTC. Protein product: CASSSRTVNAYEQYF.